The rows below give T cell receptor beta chains drawn from one sample of a study of shared clonotypes between healthy human individuals. Assay used: immunoSEQ multiplex PCR; TCRdb lists only in-frame clones, some missing. The sample contains under 600,000 clones, around 95% of which appear only once. The material sequenced was naive CD4+ T cells sorted from blood. The receptor set was obtained from a woman aged 25 to 39 in good health. Each CDR3 is given with its conserved first and last residue. The D gene is left open where the match is weak.

TRBV5-4	TRBD1	TRBJ1-2	CASSLFNRGPLNYGYTF
TRBV5-1	.	TRBJ2-7	CASSLGHILDRRSYEQYF
TRBV7-9	.	TRBJ1-1	CASSADGYTEAFF
TRBV7-2	TRBD2	TRBJ2-4	CASRKREGLKNIQYF
TRBV11-2	.	TRBJ1-5	CASSLDGRGQPQHF
TRBV5-1	TRBD1	TRBJ2-1	CASSLAFGDSRYNEQFF
TRBV6-1	.	TRBJ1-5	CASTEGKDPQHF
TRBV27	TRBD1	TRBJ1-2	CASSRTGALSHGYTF
TRBV28	TRBD1	TRBJ2-7	CAGSGNRGLDEQYF
TRBV28	.	TRBJ2-1	CASSLYYTGSSNEQFF
TRBV27	.	TRBJ2-7	CASSLDRSSGEQYF
TRBV7-2	TRBD2	TRBJ2-7	CASSLLAGDEQYF
TRBV30	TRBD2	TRBJ2-3	CAWSPIAGGTFTDTQYF
TRBV2	.	TRBJ1-5	CASSEQSNQPQHF
TRBV9	.	TRBJ1-6	CASSKDKSSYNSPLHF
TRBV30	TRBD1	TRBJ1-2	CAWSVGTDIYGYTF
TRBV7-2	.	TRBJ2-7	CASSPGREATPYEQYF
TRBV28	TRBD2	TRBJ2-1	CASSLTSGSWEQFF
TRBV6-9	.	TRBJ2-3	CASSYSTGQNTDTQYF
TRBV18	.	TRBJ1-5	CASSPQGSGEQPQHF
TRBV5-1	TRBD1	TRBJ2-1	CASSARDREQFF
TRBV7-9	.	TRBJ2-3	CASSPKSSEHTQYF
TRBV2	.	TRBJ2-1	CASTAERSSYNEQFF
TRBV4-1	.	TRBJ2-7	CASSQPGGVEQYF
TRBV19	TRBD2	TRBJ2-3	CASSFGLAGGPVGDTQYF
TRBV28	.	TRBJ1-4	CASSSTFGAAPNEKLFF
TRBV5-1	.	TRBJ1-2	CASSSTGSTGYTF
TRBV2	.	TRBJ2-1	CASSDSGTRRVNEQFF
TRBV10-1	.	TRBJ2-1	CASSDPGSSYNEQFF
TRBV7-9	.	TRBJ1-1	CASSLEGEAFF
TRBV7-8	TRBD2	TRBJ2-1	CASSTYKTGTSGPAAYNEQFF
TRBV19	.	TRBJ1-5	CASSISGGPNQPQHF
TRBV30	.	TRBJ2-1	CAWSGGGSSYNEQFF
TRBV28	.	TRBJ2-7	CASTFGVPDYEQYF
TRBV28	.	TRBJ1-3	CASSTLRVSGNTIYF
TRBV6-5	TRBD2	TRBJ2-3	CASAGADTQYF
TRBV28	TRBD2	TRBJ2-3	CASRRTSGNPDTQYF
TRBV30	.	TRBJ1-1	CAWNPRPYTEAFF